The 16 T cell receptor beta chains listed next were all sequenced from one sample in a study of blood T cell repertoires in COVID-19. Generated by immunoSEQ multiplex PCR, the TCRdb table keeps only in-frame clones and is missing some. The sample has fewer than 200,000 clones; 86% are singletons. The sample taken for sequencing was peripheral blood. Every receptor here comes from a man in his fifties with active or convalescent COVID-19.

The CDR3 nucleotides read TGTGCCAGCAGCTCCAGGGTCGACGAGCAGTACTTC. It is translated as CASSSRVDEQYF. The chain carries TRBV6-5 and TRBJ2-7, with D perhaps TRBD1 (5 bases). The germline CDR1 and CDR2 sequences are MNHEY and SVGAGI. This CDR3 is built from 12 residues. Trimming shortened V by 6 bases and J by 5 bases, and 11 bases separated the two germline ends.

The chain has TRBV5-1 and TRBJ2-5, with D maybe TRBD2 (5 bases). The CDR3 totals 14 residues. The germline gives CDR1 SGHRS, CDR2 YFSETQ. Trimming took 4 bases from V and 1 from J, leaving 11 bases between them. The CDR3 loop is CASSPTKFQETQYF. The CDR3 DNA follows: TGCGCCAGCAGCCCGACTAAGTTCCAAGAGACCCAGTACTTC.

The chain links TRBV14 to TRBJ2-3; 8 bases are a match to TRBD2. The CDR3 covers 13 residues. CDR1 is SGHDN, CDR2 FVKESK, per germline. V dropped 0 bases and J dropped 9; count of bases not matched to a gene: 2. The CDR3 sequence: CASSQDGGGTQYF. The CDR3 DNA follows: TGTGCCAGCAGCCAAGACGGCGGGGGGACGCAGTATTTT.

A note on this clone: Other DNA sequences in this specimen translate into the identical CDR3. V and J are TRBV7-9 and TRBJ2-3, with TRBD2 matching 7 bases. The CDR3 spans 13 residues. Germline-derived CDR1 and CDR2 are SEHNR and FQNEAQ (reference sequence). The V and J ends lost 3 bases and 4 bases, in that order; junction bases with no gene match: 1. DNA of the CDR3: TGTGCCAGCAGCTTTGCGGGGGCAGATACGCAGTATTTT. It codes for CASSFAGADTQYF.

The V and J genes are TRBV28 and TRBJ2-2; TRBD1 matches at 11 bases. The ends lost 6 bases at V and 1 base at J; junction bases unmatched: 4. The CDR3 sequence is 16 residues long. Germline assignment: CDR1 MDHEN and CDR2 SYDVKM. The CDR3 here is CASRGQGAGNTGELFF. The CDR3 DNA sequence: TGTGCCAGCAGAGGACAGGGGGCGGGGAACACCGGGGAGCTGTTTTTT.

The DNA of the CDR3 is TGTGCCAGCAGTAGGGACAGATATAGCTATGGCTACACCTTC. It codes for CASSRDRYSYGYTF. The V and J genes are TRBV2 and TRBJ1-2, with 7 bases lining up with TRBD1. The CDR3 runs 14 residues. Trimming cost V 5 bases and J 4 bases; bases outside gene matches: 7. Per the germline V gene, CDR1 is SNHLY and CDR2 is FYNNEI.

The J gene is TRBJ1-5, the V gene TRBV24-1; tentative D call: TRBD1 (5 bases). Germline V gene lookup returns CDR1 KGHDR and CDR2 SFDVKD. V lost 10 bases and J 6 bases, leaving 18 bases between the germline ends. This CDR3 is built from 14 residues. The CDR3 loop is CATPSGGRIQPQHF. The DNA for the CDR3 is TGTGCCACGCCGTCGGGGGGGAGGATTCAGCCCCAGCATTTT.

The CDR3 DNA reads TGTGCCAGCAGTTTATGGAAGACAGGGAGAGGTGAGTACTTC. It specifies CASSLWKTGRGEYF. V is TRBV28 and J is TRBJ2-4; TRBD1 matches 7 bases. There are 14 residues in the CDR3. Trimming took 0 bases from V and 14 from J; bases not matched to a gene: 10. CDR1 is MDHEN and CDR2 is SYDVKM in the germline V gene.

The rearrangement links TRBV24-1 to TRBJ2-5; TRBD1 aligns across 8 bases. CDR1 KGHDR and CDR2 SFDVKD come from the germline V gene. The CDR3 totals 17 residues. V dropped 4 bases and J dropped 2; count of bases not matched to a gene: 11. In nucleotides, the CDR3 is TGTGCCACCAGTGACCCTTCCAGGGGGCAGGGGCAAGAGACCCAGTACTTC. This sequence encodes CATSDPSRGQGQETQYF.

J is TRBJ1-2 and V is TRBV18; D gene unclear. Trimming removed 0 bases from V and 8 bases from J, with 13 bases in between. The CDR3 spans 14 residues. Germline V gene lookup returns CDR1 KGHSH and CDR2 LQKENI. CDR3 region: CASSPPSGSDGYTF. CDR3 sequence (DNA): TGTGCCAGCTCACCACCGTCGGGGAGCGACGGCTACACCTTC.

This clone has a handful of counts. The V gene is TRBV19, the J gene TRBJ2-5; a possible D gene is TRBD2 (7 bases). The CDR3 contains 13 residues. V shed 6 bases and J shed 7 bases, with 15 bases lying between them. Germline assignment: CDR1 LNHDA and CDR2 SQIVND (reference sequence). The CDR3 DNA reads TGTGCCAGTAGGGTAGGGGGGGCCGGGACCCAGTACTTC. It encodes CASRVGGAGTQYF. Full variable domain (rest looked up from reference TRBV19 and TRBJ2-5): DGGITQSPKYLFRKEGQNVTLSCEQNLNHDAMYWYRQDPGQGLRLIYYSQIVNDFQKGDIAEGYSVSREKKESFPLTVTSAQKNPTAFYLCASRVGGAGTQYFGPGTRLLVL.

Note on this clone: Other nucleotide sequences from this sample produce the same CDR3. V usage is TRBV6-6 and J usage is TRBJ1-5, with TRBD1 identical over 9 bases. The junction had 3 bases not matched to a gene; V was cut back by 5 bases and J by 4 bases. Germline V gives CDR1 MNHNY, CDR2 SVGAGI (reference sequence). The CDR3 totals 14 residues. Here the CDR3 DNA reads TGTGCCAGCAGTGGACAGGGGCGTAATCAGCCCCAGCATTTT. Protein: CASSGQGRNQPQHF.

The chain couples TRBV28 to TRBJ2-7; 8 bases fit TRBD2. The germline V gene has CDR1 MDHEN and CDR2 SYDVKM. V gave up 5 bases and J gave up 4 bases; unmatched junction bases: 10. The CDR3 is 15 residues long. CDR3 amino acids: CASSTPGGGIYEQYF. The CDR3 region has the DNA TGTGCCAGCAGTACCCCCGGGGGGGGGATATACGAGCAGTACTTC.

This clone was counted only a few times. The gene calls are TRBV7-3 and TRBJ2-7; D is possibly TRBD1 (5 bases). Germline V gene data show CDR1 as SGHTA and CDR2 as FQGTGA. The CDR3 sequence is 13 residues long. V gave up 5 bases and J gave up 3 bases, with 11 bases separating them. The CDR3 spells CASSRDSRYEQYF. CDR3 nucleotides: TGTGCCAGCAGCCGCGACAGCCGCTACGAGCAGTACTTC.

V is TRBV2 and J is TRBJ2-1, with D possibly being TRBD1 (6 bases). The CDR3 has 13 residues. V was clipped by 7 bases and J by 7 bases, with 14 bases between them. Germline CDR1 is SNHLY and CDR2 is FYNNEI. CDR3 residues: CASTTGLGNEQFF. CDR3 in DNA: TGTGCCAGCACTACAGGGCTTGGGAATGAGCAGTTCTTC.

This chain connects TRBV12-5 to TRBJ1-2; 9 nucleotides agree with TRBD1. CDR1 is LGHNT, CDR2 FRNRAP, per germline. The CDR3 extends over 14 amino acids. Trimming took 1 base from V and 7 from J; bases not matched to a gene: 4. CDR3 loop: CASGLEDRGSGYTF. DNA for the CDR3: TGTGCTAGTGGTTTGGAGGACAGGGGTAGTGGCTACACCTTC.